The 22 T cell receptor beta chains in this list originate from one sample, sequenced in a study of T cell responses to AZD1222 COVID-19 vaccine listed by TCRdb under 2021. The method was the immunoSEQ multiplex PCR assay. TCRdb mirrors the immuneACCESS table, restricted to in-frame sequences. Some clones are absent from its copies; in checked studies, under half trace to an unresolved V gene, and the reason for the others is unknown. Here the sample has more than 85,000 clones; over 80% occur a single time. The ten largest clones capture 16% of the sample. The time point label of this sample denotes: baseline before first vaccination. Specimen: peripheral blood, collected on day 0 of AZD1222 vaccination. These receptors originate from an adult in good health.

This chain's CDR3 is CASRRGQEAFF. DNA for the CDR3: TGTGCCAGCAGACGAGGACAGGAAGCTTTCTTT. The chain couples TRBV28 to TRBJ1-1; D is possibly TRBD1 (6 bases). Looked up from germline, CDR1 is MDHEN and CDR2 is SYDVKM. The ends were cut back, 6 bases at V and 8 bases at J, with 10 bases in the middle. The CDR3 is made up of 11 amino acids.

The chain carries TRBV2 and TRBJ1-2; TRBD1 is a possible D gene (5 bases). V lost 6 bases and J 0 bases, leaving 11 bases between the germline ends. Germline-derived CDR1 and CDR2 are SNHLY and FYNNEI. CDR3 length equals 14 residues. The CDR3 here is CASSVDSSNYGYTF. In DNA, the CDR3 is TGTGCCAGCAGCGTTGACAGTTCTAACTATGGCTACACCTTC. Looking up the rest from reference TRBV2 and TRBJ1-2 gives the full variable domain: EPEVTQTPSHQVTQMGQEVILRCVPISNHLYFYWYRQILGQKVEFLVSFYNNEISEKSEIFDDQFSVERPDGSNFTLKIRSTKLEDSAMYFCASSVDSSNYGYTFGSGTRLTVV.

The chain employs TRBV11-2 and TRBJ2-5, with TRBD2 matching 7 bases. The germline gives CDR1 SGHAT, CDR2 FQNNGV. Trimming cost V 2 bases and J 3 bases; bases outside gene matches: 9. The CDR3 totals 16 residues. The CDR3 DNA follows: TGTGCCAGCAGCTTAAGGTGGGGGGGAGGTGAAGAGACCCAGTACTTC. Encoded protein: CASSLRWGGGEETQYF. Full variable domain (rest looked up from reference TRBV11-2 and TRBJ2-5): EAGVAQSPRYKIIEKRQSVAFWCNPISGHATLYWYQQILGQGPKLLIQFQNNGVVDDSQLPKDRFSAERLKGVDSTLKIQPAKLEDSAVYLCASSLRWGGGEETQYFGPGTRLLVL.

The chain employs TRBV30 and TRBJ1-4; TRBD1 agrees at 7 bases. CDR1 is GTSNPN, CDR2 SVGIG, per germline (reference sequence). The CDR3 totals 14 residues. V lost 3 bases, J lost 7 bases, and 8 bases stayed unmatched. CDR3 in DNA: TGTGCCTGGAGGGGGACAGTGTTCGCTGAAAAACTGTTTTTT. It specifies CAWRGTVFAEKLFF.

In DNA, the CDR3 is TGTGCCAGCAGTTTGCGGGGGAGGGGTGCTTTCTTT. Translated: CASSLRGRGAFF. The chain is built from TRBV28 and TRBJ1-1; maybe TRBD1 (5 bases). Germline values: CDR1 MDHEN, CDR2 SYDVKM. This CDR3 has 12 amino acids. V was clipped by 3 bases and J by 11 bases, with 13 bases between them.

This clone was picked up one time. V and J are TRBV19 and TRBJ2-5; a weak D match, TRBD2 (5 bases). V lost 5 bases and J lost 5, with 18 bases in between. Germline V gene data show CDR1 as LNHDA and CDR2 as SQIVND (reference sequence). The CDR3 is 15 amino acids. The CDR3 loop is CASSLIDGREETQYF. The CDR3 region has the DNA TGTGCCAGTAGTCTCATTGATGGGAGAGAGGAGACCCAGTACTTC.

The V gene is TRBV6-5, the J gene TRBJ2-1; 7 bases line up with TRBD1. The V and J ends lost 7 bases and 8 bases, in that order; junction bases with no gene match: 11. Germline V lookup: CDR1 MNHEY, CDR2 SVGAGI. The CDR3 length is 14 residues. CDR3 sequence: CASNYRGIEDEQFF. CDR3 in DNA: TGTGCCAGCAACTACAGGGGAATTGAAGATGAGCAGTTCTTC.

The chain links TRBV2 to TRBJ1-2; a weak D match, TRBD1 (6 bases). From germline, CDR1 is SNHLY and CDR2 FYNNEI. The length of the CDR3 is 13 residues. V lost 9 bases to trimming and J lost 5 bases, with 16 bases between them. The CDR3 region has the DNA TGTGCCAGTGGGCAGACAGGCCCATATGGCTACACCTTC. This sequence encodes CASGQTGPYGYTF. The variable domain in full, completed from reference TRBV2 and TRBJ1-2, reads EPEVTQTPSHQVTQMGQEVILRCVPISNHLYFYWYRQILGQKVEFLVSFYNNEISEKSEIFDDQFSVERPDGSNFTLKIRSTKLEDSAMYFCASGQTGPYGYTFGSGTRLTVV.

The chain is built from TRBV2 and TRBJ2-3; the match to TRBD2 covers 8 bases. Trimming cost V 5 bases and J 4 bases; bases outside gene matches: 5. Per germline, CDR1 SNHLY and CDR2 FYNNEI. The CDR3 loop spans 14 amino acids. DNA of the CDR3: TGTGCCAGCAGTAGCGGGAGAACCCCAGATACGCAGTATTTT. It translates to CASSSGRTPDTQYF.

The gene calls are TRBV29-1 and TRBJ1-5; D gene uncertain. The V end lost 4 bases, the J end lost 3 bases, and 10 bases lay between the germline ends. The CDR3 sequence is 13 residues long. Germline V gene sequence: CDR1 SQVTM, CDR2 ANQGSEA. The CDR3 DNA sequence: TGCAGCGTTGCTGGGGTGGACAATCAGCCCCAGCATTTT. This gives the protein CSVAGVDNQPQHF.

The rearrangement joins TRBV18 to TRBJ2-3; D remains ambiguous. The CDR3 length is 13 residues. V was pared by 0 bases and J by 6 bases, with 7 bases between. From germline, CDR1 is KGHSH and CDR2 LQKENI. CDR3 amino acids: CASSPPRVDTQYF. The CDR3 nucleotides read TGTGCCAGCTCACCACCCCGGGTGGATACGCAGTATTTT.

The gene calls are TRBV5-1 and TRBJ1-2; 10 nucleotides line up with TRBD1. Unmatched junction bases numbered 13, after V lost 3 bases and J lost 8 bases. Germline CDR1 is SGHRS and CDR2 is YFSETQ. The CDR3 runs to 16 residues. Written as DNA, the CDR3 is TGCGCCAGCAGCTCTCCGTTGGACAGGGGGTATCACGGCTACACCTTC. It codes for CASSSPLDRGYHGYTF.

The gene calls are TRBV30 and TRBJ1-3, with a possible D match to TRBD1 (5 bases). CDR1 and CDR2 (germline): GTSNPN, SVGIG (reference sequence). V was pared by 0 bases and J by 2 bases, with 11 bases between. The CDR3 length is 15 residues. CDR3 region: CAWSVKGSAGNTIYF. For the CDR3, the DNA is TGTGCCTGGAGTGTTAAGGGGTCCGCTGGAAACACCATATATTTT. The entire variable domain, with the rest obtained from reference TRBV30 and TRBJ1-3, is as follows: SQTIHQWPATLVQPVGSPLSLECTVEGTSNPNLYWYRQAAGRGLQLLFYSVGIGQISSEVPQNLSASRPQDRQFILSSKKLLLSDSGFYLCAWSVKGSAGNTIYFGEGSWLTVV.

This chain joins TRBV20-1 and TRBJ1-2, with 7 bases identical to TRBD1. This CDR3 has 13 residues. The J segment lost 3 bases and the V segment lost 3 bases, leaving 4 bases of the junction unmatched. From germline, CDR1 is DFQATT and CDR2 SNEGSKA (reference sequence). The DNA for the CDR3 is TGCAGTGCTAGTATCACAGGGGACTATGGCTACACCTTC. Translation: CSASITGDYGYTF.

The V call is TRBV29-1, the J call TRBJ1-2; D ambiguous. The CDR3 is 12 amino acids. With 3 bases removed from V and 0 bases from J, the gap between germline ends came to 5 bases. Germline V gene data show CDR1 as SQVTM and CDR2 as ANQGSEA. CDR3 in DNA: TGCAGCGTTGAGTCAGCTAACTATGGCTACACCTTC. Translated: CSVESANYGYTF.

The J gene is TRBJ1-3, the V gene TRBV30, with D uncertain. V gave up 4 bases and J gave up 2 bases, with 6 bases separating them. Per germline, CDR1 GTSNPN and CDR2 SVGIG (reference sequence). CDR3 length equals 12 residues. In DNA form, the CDR3 reads TGTGCCTGGAAGGCGGCTGGAAACACCATATATTTT. This codes for CAWKAAGNTIYF. The whole variable domain, remainder taken from reference TRBV30 and TRBJ1-3, is SQTIHQWPATLVQPVGSPLSLECTVEGTSNPNLYWYRQAAGRGLQLLFYSVGIGQISSEVPQNLSASRPQDRQFILSSKKLLLSDSGFYLCAWKAAGNTIYFGEGSWLTVV.

The chain joins TRBV28 to TRBJ1-2, with 8 nucleotides matching TRBD1. The V gene's germline CDR1 is MDHEN and CDR2 SYDVKM. This CDR3 is built from 14 residues. Trimming at V came to 1 base and at J to 5 bases, leaving 3 bases not matched to a gene. The chain's CDR3 is CASSLYGTGYGYTF. DNA for the CDR3: TGTGCCAGCAGTTTATACGGGACAGGTTATGGCTACACCTTC.

This chain uses TRBV7-6 with TRBJ1-5, with D perhaps TRBD1 (5 bases). V gave up 5 bases and J gave up 1 base, with 12 bases separating them. The germline V gene has CDR1 SGHVS and CDR2 FNYEAQ. CDR3 length equals 15 residues. For the CDR3, the DNA is TGTGCCAGCAGCCCTGAGGCAGGGAGCAATCAGCCCCAGCATTTT. This encodes CASSPEAGSNQPQHF.

With regard to this clone: At one end the junction does not follow the germline gene, possibly because of a read error. The rearrangement links TRBV7-7 to TRBJ2-3; no reliable D call. Germline V lookup: CDR1 SSHAT, CDR2 FNYEAQ (reference sequence). The CDR3 runs 13 residues. The CDR3 bases are TGTGCTAGCAGCTTGCACCGTGCAGATACGCAGTATTTT. Translated, it gives CASSLHRADTQYF.

V gene TRBV18 combines with J gene TRBJ2-7, with 9 bases identical to TRBD1. Trimming cost V 4 bases and J 4 bases; bases outside gene matches: 11. CDR3 length: 16 amino acids. Germline V gives CDR1 KGHSH, CDR2 LQKENI. CDR3 region: CASSRPGTGNRYEQYF. The CDR3 DNA reads as TGTGCCAGCTCACGACCCGGGACAGGGAACCGGTACGAGCAGTACTTC.

The CDR3 region has the DNA TGTGCCAGCAGCTTAGCCGGGAGCTACGAGCAGTACTTC. Amino acids: CASSLAGSYEQYF. The rearrangement joins TRBV7-9 to TRBJ2-7; D might be TRBD2 (6 bases). The V gene's germline CDR1 is SEHNR and CDR2 FQNEAQ (reference sequence). V shed 0 bases and J shed 3 bases, with 6 bases lying between them. This CDR3 is 13 amino acids long.

V is TRBV3-1 (or the pseudogene TRBV3-2) and J is TRBJ2-7; TRBD2 agrees at 11 bases. Germline V gene sequence: CDR1 LGHDT, CDR2 YNNKEL (reference sequence). J gave up 5 bases and V 0 bases, and 9 bases lay outside the gene matches. The CDR3 contains 17 residues. CDR3 bases: TGTGCCAGCAGCCAAGATCTAGCGGGAGGCCGTGGACACGAGCAGTACTTC. Translated, it gives CASSQDLAGGRGHEQYF.